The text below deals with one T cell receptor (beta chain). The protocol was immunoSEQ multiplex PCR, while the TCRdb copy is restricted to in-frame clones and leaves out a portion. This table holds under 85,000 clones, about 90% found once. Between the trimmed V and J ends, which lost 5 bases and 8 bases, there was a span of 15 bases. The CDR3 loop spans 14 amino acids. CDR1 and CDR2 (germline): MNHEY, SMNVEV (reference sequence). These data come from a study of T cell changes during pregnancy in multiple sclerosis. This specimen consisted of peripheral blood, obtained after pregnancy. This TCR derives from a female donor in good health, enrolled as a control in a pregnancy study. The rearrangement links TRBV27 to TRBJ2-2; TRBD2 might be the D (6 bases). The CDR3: CASSPGTPSGELFF. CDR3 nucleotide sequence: TGTGCCAGCAGTCCCGGGACTCCATCGGGGGAGCTGTTTTTT.